These T cell receptor beta chains were read from a single sample in a study of PD-1 blockade in classical Hodgkin lymphoma. TCRdb's table, derived via immunoSEQ multiplex PCR, lists solely in-frame clones and lacks some. Of over 14,000 clones detected, about 83% appear once; the ten largest clones hold 20% to 25%. The specimen comprised peripheral blood mononuclear cells (PBMCs), sampled before the second cycle of nivolumab. The source of these receptors is a human donor with classical Hodgkin lymphoma. The CDR3 runs from the conserved cysteine through the conserved F or W. A D gene is named only where the DNA matches it firmly. The listing skips clone size in some rows; elsewhere it reads once, few, many or a size class.

TRBV10-3,TRBD1,TRBJ1-2,.,TGTGCCATCAGTGAGGGACTAGTAGGGACAGGGGGAGGCTACACCTTC,CAISEGLVGTGGGYTF
TRBV6-5,.,TRBJ2-3,.,TGTGCCAGCAGTTACTCGCATCTATCAGATACGCAGTATTTT,CASSYSHLSDTQYF
TRBV15,TRBD2,TRBJ2-1,.,TGTGCCACCAGCAGTAAATATGTGGCGGGGGGGCCCAACAATGAGCAGTTCTTC,CATSSKYVAGGPNNEQFF
TRBV14,.,TRBJ2-6,.,TGTGCCAGCAGCCAAGGGAGTTCTGGGGCCAACGTCCTGACTTTC,CASSQGSSGANVLTF
TRBV6-5,TRBD1,TRBJ1-4,.,TGTGCCAGCAGTTACTCATACGGGACAGGGTTTGAAAAACTGTTTTTT,CASSYSYGTGFEKLFF
TRBV7-2,TRBD2,TRBJ2-5,.,TGTGCCAGCAGCTTAGTCCCAGCGGGGGCCCAAGAGACCCAGTACTTC,CASSLVPAGAQETQYF
TRBV18,.,TRBJ1-6,.,TGTGCCAGCTCACAGGCGTCAGGCAATTCACCCCTCCACTTT,CASSQASGNSPLHF
TRBV5-4,TRBD2,TRBJ2-1,.,TGTGCCAGCAGCTCCCGGACTAGCGGGGACTTTTACAATGAGCAGTTCTTC,CASSSRTSGDFYNEQFF
TRBV7-9,TRBD1,TRBJ1-3,once,TGTGCCAGCAGCCGACAGGGGGCTGGAGACACCATATATTTT,CASSRQGAGDTIYF
TRBV11-2,TRBD1,TRBJ2-5,.,TGTGCCAGCAGCTTAGTGGGACAGGGGAAAAGTCAAGAAGAGACCCAGTACTTC,CASSLVGQGKSQEETQYF
TRBV10-2,TRBD1,TRBJ1-2,once,TGCGCCAGCAGTGTGGGGACAGGGACAAACAGCTATGGCTACACCTTC,CASSVGTGTNSYGYTF
TRBV2,.,TRBJ2-5,.,TGTGCCAGCAGTGAAGAGTCCAGGGGCTGGGAGACCCAGTACTTC,CASSEESRGWETQYF
TRBV27,TRBD2,TRBJ2-3,.,TGTGCCAGCAGTTTTGGTCTAGCGGGGGGGTCAACAGATACGCAGTATTTT,CASSFGLAGGSTDTQYF
TRBV20-1,.,TRBJ2-5,.,TGCAGTGGAGGCCATCAAGAGACCCAGTACTTC,CSGGHQETQYF
TRBV4-2,.,TRBJ1-2,.,TGTGCCAGCAGCCGCGGGGCAGAGAGTGCATCAGACTATGGCTACACCTTC,CASSRGAESASDYGYTF
TRBV7-2,.,TRBJ1-4,.,TGTGCCAGCAGCCCCGCTCGGAGTGAAAAACTGTTTTTT,CASSPARSEKLFF
TRBV5-4,TRBD2,TRBJ2-3,.,TGTGCCAGCAGCTTGTGGACTAGCGGGGGGGGAAGCACAGATACGCAGTATTTT,CASSLWTSGGGSTDTQYF
TRBV4-1,.,TRBJ2-5,.,TGCGCCAGCAGCCTCATTGGAGGAGAGACCCAGTACTTC,CASSLIGGETQYF
TRBV27,.,TRBJ2-6,.,TGTGCCAGCAGTTCCCCCCTCAGGGGCTCTGGGGCCAACGTCCTGACTTTC,CASSSPLRGSGANVLTF
TRBV18,.,TRBJ1-5,.,TGTGCCAGCTCCTCAGGGATCAATCAGCCCCAGCATTTT,CASSSGINQPQHF
TRBV7-2,.,TRBJ2-2,.,TGTGCCAGCAGCTTATGGAACACCGGGGAGCTGTTTTTT,CASSLWNTGELFF
TRBV9,TRBD1,TRBJ1-2,.,TGTGCCAGCAGTTTCCGGGACAGGTCTAACTATGGCTACACCTTC,CASSFRDRSNYGYTF
TRBV29-1,TRBD2,TRBJ2-5,.,TGCAGCGTGGGACTAGCGGGGGGGCAAGAGACCCAGTACTTC,CSVGLAGGQETQYF
TRBV28,TRBD1,TRBJ1-4,once,TGTGCCAGCAGTCTCGACAGGGGCCTTGGAGAAAAACTGTTTTTT,CASSLDRGLGEKLFF
TRBV18,.,TRBJ1-1,.,TGTGCCAGCTCACCACAGATGGAGAACACTGAAGCTTTCTTT,CASSPQMENTEAFF
TRBV11-3,.,TRBJ1-4,.,TGTGCCAGCAGCTTTAATACAGACATTTGTGGCTATGAAAAACTGTTTTTT,CASSFNTDICGYEKLFF
TRBV9,.,TRBJ1-2,.,TGTGCCAGCAGCAACACCCGAGGGGGGAATTACTATGGCTACACCTTC,CASSNTRGGNYYGYTF
TRBV29-1,.,TRBJ2-4,.,TGCAGCGCCTCAACAGGAGCCCTAGCCAAAAACATTCAGTACTTC,CSASTGALAKNIQYF
TRBV5-1,TRBD1,TRBJ2-7,.,TGCGCCAGCAGCCCGTACTACCGGGACAGGGAACACGAGCAGTACTTC,CASSPYYRDREHEQYF
TRBV5-1,.,TRBJ2-1,few,TGCGCCAGCAGCTCCCCGACTAAGAATGAGCAGTTCTTC,CASSSPTKNEQFF
TRBV10-3,.,TRBJ1-2,.,TGTGCCATCAAGGACCAGCAAGGGTATGGCTACACCTTC,CAIKDQQGYGYTF
TRBV7-2,.,TRBJ2-3,.,TGTGCCAGCAGCTTTTACACAGATACGCAGTATTTT,CASSFYTDTQYF
TRBV19,TRBD1,TRBJ2-7,.,TGTGCCAGTAGTAGAGGAGACAGGGCAAACGAGCAGTACTTC,CASSRGDRANEQYF
TRBV5-5,.,TRBJ2-7,.,TGTGCCAGCAGCTTGGGGAGCCACTGGGGCTGGGAGCAGTACTTC,CASSLGSHWGWEQYF
TRBV10-3,.,TRBJ2-1,.,TGTGCCATCAGGGACAGTGTCTCCTTCAATGAGCAGTTCTTC,CAIRDSVSFNEQFF
TRBV19,.,TRBJ2-5,once,TGTGCCAGTAGTCCCCGCTTTGAGGAGACCCAGTACTTC,CASSPRFEETQYF
TRBV19,TRBD2,TRBJ2-3,few,TGTGCCAGTAGTATGGACGGGGGGAGAATAGATACGCAGTATTTT,CASSMDGGRIDTQYF
TRBV9,TRBD2,TRBJ2-3,.,TGTGCCAGCACCGGACTAGCGGGAGGGGATACGCAGTATTTT,CASTGLAGGDTQYF
TRBV4-2,TRBD2,TRBJ2-5,.,TGTGCCAGCAGCCGTAGTAGCGGGGGCTCCCAGGAGACCCAGTACTTC,CASSRSSGGSQETQYF
TRBV19,.,TRBJ2-7,.,TGTGCCAGCCGCCCAATCGACAGAGGCTCCTACGAGCAGTACTTC,CASRPIDRGSYEQYF
TRBV2,TRBD1,TRBJ1-2,.,TGTGCCAGCAGTCTACAGGGGGCCTATGGCTACACCTTC,CASSLQGAYGYTF
TRBV5-3,.,TRBJ2-6,.,TGTGCCAGACATGGTGAACAAAGTCGGGCCAACGTCCTGACTTTC,CARHGEQSRANVLTF
TRBV25-1,.,TRBJ2-3,.,TGTGCCAGCAGTCGATCCGGGACCCTAAATACGCAGTATTTT,CASSRSGTLNTQYF
TRBV5-5,TRBD2,TRBJ2-3,.,TGTGCCAGCAGCTTGAGCCCTAGCGGAGATACGCAGTATTTT,CASSLSPSGDTQYF
TRBV5-1,.,TRBJ2-2,.,TGCGCCAGCATAGTTGCCCCGGCTAGCTCGAACACCGGGGAGCTGTTTTTT,CASIVAPASSNTGELFF
TRBV6-6,.,TRBJ1-4,.,TGTGCCAGCAGACAGGGTCTTAATGAAAAACTGTTTTTT,CASRQGLNEKLFF
TRBV5-8,TRBD1,TRBJ2-7,.,TGTGCCAGCGGCGACAGGGGCCTCTACGAGCAGTACTTC,CASGDRGLYEQYF
TRBV18,TRBD1,TRBJ1-1,.,TGTGCCAGCTCACCACAGGGGACAGGGCCCACTGAAGCTTTCTTT,CASSPQGTGPTEAFF
TRBV7-3,.,TRBJ2-2,.,TGTGCCAGCAGTTACAGGGTTTTGAGGACCGGGGAGCTGTTTTTT,CASSYRVLRTGELFF
TRBV10-2,.,TRBJ2-3,once,TGCGCCAGCAGTGAGGCTTCCCGGGGCTCAGATACGCAGTATTTT,CASSEASRGSDTQYF
TRBV10-3,TRBD1,TRBJ2-1,once,TGTGCCATCACCGGACAGGGGGCCTACAATGAGCAGTTCTTC,CAITGQGAYNEQFF
TRBV7-9,.,TRBJ1-2,once,TGTGCCAGCAGCCCCCAAAACTATGGCTACACCTTC,CASSPQNYGYTF